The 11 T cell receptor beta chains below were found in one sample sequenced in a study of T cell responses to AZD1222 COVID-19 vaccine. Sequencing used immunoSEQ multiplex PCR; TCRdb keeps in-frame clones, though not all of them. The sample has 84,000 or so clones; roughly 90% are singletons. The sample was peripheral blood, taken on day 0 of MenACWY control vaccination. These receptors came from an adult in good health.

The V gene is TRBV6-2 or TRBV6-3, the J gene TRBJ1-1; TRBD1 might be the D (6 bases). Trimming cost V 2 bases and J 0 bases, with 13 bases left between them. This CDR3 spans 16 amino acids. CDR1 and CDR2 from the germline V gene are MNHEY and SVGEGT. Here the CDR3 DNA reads TGTGCCAGCAGTTACCCGGGGGGGGCTTTGAACACTGAAGCTTTCTTT. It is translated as CASSYPGGALNTEAFF.

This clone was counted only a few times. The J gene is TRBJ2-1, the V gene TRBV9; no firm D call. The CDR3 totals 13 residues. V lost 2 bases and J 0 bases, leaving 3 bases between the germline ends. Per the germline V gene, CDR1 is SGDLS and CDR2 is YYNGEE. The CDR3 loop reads CASSVGSYNEQFF. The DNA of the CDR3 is TGTGCCAGCAGCGTGGGCTCCTACAATGAGCAGTTCTTC.

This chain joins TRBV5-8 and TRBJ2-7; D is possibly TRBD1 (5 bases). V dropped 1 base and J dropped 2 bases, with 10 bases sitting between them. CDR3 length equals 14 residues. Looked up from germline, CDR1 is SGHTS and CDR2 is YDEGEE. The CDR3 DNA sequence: TGTGCCAGCAGCTTGACAGGCGCAACCTACGAGCAGTACTTC. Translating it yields CASSLTGATYEQYF.

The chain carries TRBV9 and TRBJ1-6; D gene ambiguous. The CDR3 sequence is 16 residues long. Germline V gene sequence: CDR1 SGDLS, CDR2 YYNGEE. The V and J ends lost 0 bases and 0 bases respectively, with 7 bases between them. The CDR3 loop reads CASSVAPSSYNSPLHF. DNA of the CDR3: TGTGCCAGCAGCGTAGCCCCAAGCTCCTATAATTCACCCCTCCACTTT.

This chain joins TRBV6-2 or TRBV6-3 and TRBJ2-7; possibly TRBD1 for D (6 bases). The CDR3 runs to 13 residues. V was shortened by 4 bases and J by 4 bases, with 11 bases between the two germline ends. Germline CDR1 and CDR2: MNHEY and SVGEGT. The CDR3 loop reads CASSSGHQYEQYF. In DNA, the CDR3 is TGTGCCAGCAGTTCGGGACACCAGTACGAGCAGTACTTC.

The chain's CDR3 is CASSLRVGTATEAFF. CDR3 nucleotides: TGTGCCAGCAGTTTACGGGTCGGAACGGCCACTGAAGCTTTCTTT. This rearrangement joins TRBV27 to TRBJ1-1; the D is unclear. CDR3 length equals 15 residues. Germline V gene data show CDR1 as MNHEY and CDR2 as SMNVEV (reference sequence). The V gene lost 2 bases and the J gene lost 4 bases, with 14 bases spanning the gap.

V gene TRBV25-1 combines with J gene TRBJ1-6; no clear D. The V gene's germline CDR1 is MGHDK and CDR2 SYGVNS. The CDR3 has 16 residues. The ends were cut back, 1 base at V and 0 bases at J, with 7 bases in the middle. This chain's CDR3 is CASSESGSSYNSPLHF. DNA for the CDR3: TGTGCCAGCAGTGAATCCGGGTCCTCCTATAATTCACCCCTCCACTTT. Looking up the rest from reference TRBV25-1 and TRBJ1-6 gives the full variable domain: EADIYQTPRYLVIGTGKKITLECSQTMGHDKMYWYQQDPGMELHLIHYSYGVNSTEKGDLSSESTVSRIRTEHFPLTLESARPSHTSQYLCASSESGSSYNSPLHFGNGTRLTVT.

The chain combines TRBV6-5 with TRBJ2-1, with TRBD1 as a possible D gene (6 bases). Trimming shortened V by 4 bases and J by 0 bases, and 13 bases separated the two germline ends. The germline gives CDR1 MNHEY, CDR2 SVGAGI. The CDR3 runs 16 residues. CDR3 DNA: TGTGCCAGCAGTTCCAGGGGTCAGGGCTCCTACAATGAGCAGTTCTTC. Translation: CASSSRGQGSYNEQFF.

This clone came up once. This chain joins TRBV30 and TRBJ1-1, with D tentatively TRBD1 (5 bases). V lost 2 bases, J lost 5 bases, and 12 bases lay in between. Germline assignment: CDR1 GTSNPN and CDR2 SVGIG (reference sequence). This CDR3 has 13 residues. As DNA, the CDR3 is TGTGCCTGGAGTAGGGGCAGAGAGACTGAAGCTTTCTTT. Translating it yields CAWSRGRETEAFF.

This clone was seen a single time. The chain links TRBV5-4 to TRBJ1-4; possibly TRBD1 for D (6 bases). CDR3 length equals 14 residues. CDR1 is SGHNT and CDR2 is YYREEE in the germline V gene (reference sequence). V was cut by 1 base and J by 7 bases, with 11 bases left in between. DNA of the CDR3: TGTGCCAGCAGCTTGTGGCAGGGGCGTGAAAAACTGTTTTTT. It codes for CASSLWQGREKLFF.

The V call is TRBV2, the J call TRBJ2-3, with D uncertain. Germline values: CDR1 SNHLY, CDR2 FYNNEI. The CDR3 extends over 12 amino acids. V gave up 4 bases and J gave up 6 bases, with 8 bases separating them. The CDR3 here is CASSVGWDTQYF. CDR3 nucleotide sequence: TGTGCCAGCAGTGTCGGGTGGGATACGCAGTATTTT.